This T cell receptor beta chain is drawn from a study of T cells in Graves' hyperthyroidism and ophthalmopathy. Ten or more counts support this clonotype. Antigen specificity is unknown. Graves' hyperthyroidism qualified as stable when ophthalmopathy did not progress within 18 months. Lactation, pregnancy, other autoimmune disease or uncontrolled infection led to exclusion of patients. RNA transcripts were the template for amplifying TCR beta CDR3 regions. TCR CDR3 regions were first amplified by RT-PCR with HTBI primers. TCRdb ran MiXCR on the multiplex PCR reads and lists one entry per CDR3 protein. The sample records about 350,000 distinct CDR3 sequences, roughly 13% being singletons. Whole-study results and caveats: Before onset, ophthalmopathy was predicted by the model a median approximately 6.5 months earlier.

Source material: blood. The TCR was taken from a woman aged 25 to 45 with Graves' hyperthyroidism.

The CDR3 is CASSLRTGLRGGKLFF. The CDR3 region has the DNA TGTGCCAGCAGTTTACGGACAGGGCTCAGGGGGGGAAAACTGTTTTTT. The rearrangement joins TRBV28 to TRBJ1-4; 8 nucleotides match TRBD1. The CDR3 has 16 residues. Germline CDR1 is MDHEN and CDR2 is SYDVKM. Unmatched junction bases numbered 12, after V lost 2 bases and J lost 10 bases.